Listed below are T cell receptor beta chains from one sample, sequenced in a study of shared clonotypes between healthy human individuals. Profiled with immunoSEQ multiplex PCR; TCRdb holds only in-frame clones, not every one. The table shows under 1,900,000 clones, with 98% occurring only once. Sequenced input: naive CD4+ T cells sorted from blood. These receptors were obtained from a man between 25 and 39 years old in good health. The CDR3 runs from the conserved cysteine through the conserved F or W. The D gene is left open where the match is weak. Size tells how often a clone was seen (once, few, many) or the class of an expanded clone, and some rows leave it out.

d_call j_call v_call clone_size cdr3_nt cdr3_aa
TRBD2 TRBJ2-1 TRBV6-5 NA TGTGCCAGCAGTTCGGGAGTACTAGCGCGATACAATGAGCAGTTCTTC CASSSGVLARYNEQFF
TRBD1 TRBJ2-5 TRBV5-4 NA TGTGCCAGCAGGGGGGACAGGGGAGAGACCCAGTACTTC CASRGDRGETQYF
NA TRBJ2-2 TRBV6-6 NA TGTGCCAGCAGCAAACCGGGACGGAAAACCGGGGAGCTGTTTTTT CASSKPGRKTGELFF
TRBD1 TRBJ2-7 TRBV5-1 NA TGCGCCAGCAGTCCCGGGACAGGCAGCTCCTACGAGCAGTACTTC CASSPGTGSSYEQYF
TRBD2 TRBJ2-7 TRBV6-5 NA TGTGCCAGCAGACCAGGACTAGCGGGAGGGTGGGAGCAGTACTTC CASRPGLAGGWEQYF
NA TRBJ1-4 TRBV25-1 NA TGTGCCAGCAGTGAATGGTCGAGGGGGGATGTACTGTTTTTT CASSEWSRGDVLFF
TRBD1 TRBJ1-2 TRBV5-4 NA TGTGCCAGCATCGGGACAGGTCCGGGAGGCTACACCTTC CASIGTGPGGYTF
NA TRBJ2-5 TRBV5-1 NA TGCGCCAGCAGCTTGAGGTTTCAGGGCAAAAGGACCCAGTACTTC CASSLRFQGKRTQYF
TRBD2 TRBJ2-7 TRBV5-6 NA TGTGCCAGCAGCTTGGTTAGCGGGAGGGTTCAGGAGCAGTACTTC CASSLVSGRVQEQYF
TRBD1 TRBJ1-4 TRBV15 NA TGTGCCACCAGCATCACAGGGACAGTGGGAACTGGGCTGTTTTTT CATSITGTVGTGLFF
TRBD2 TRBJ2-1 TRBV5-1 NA TGCGCCAGCAGCTTGGCGGCTAGCGGGCACAATGAGCAGTTCTTC CASSLAASGHNEQFF
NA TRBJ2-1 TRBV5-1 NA TGCGCCAGCAGCTCGAGACGCGCCAATGAGCAGTTCTTC CASSSRRANEQFF
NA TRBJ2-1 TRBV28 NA TGTGCCAGCAGCGAAGTTACCTACAATGAGCAGTTCTTC CASSEVTYNEQFF
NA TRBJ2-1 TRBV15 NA TGTGCCACCAGCAGACTTAAAGGGGGGACAAAAAACAATGAGCAGTTCTTC CATSRLKGGTKNNEQFF
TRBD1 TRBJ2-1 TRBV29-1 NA TGCAGCGGAGGGCCAAGGGGACAGAGGAATGAGCAGTTCTTC CSGGPRGQRNEQFF
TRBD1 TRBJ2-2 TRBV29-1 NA TGCAGCGTTGCGAGACAGGGTAACACCGGGGAGCTGTTTTTT CSVARQGNTGELFF
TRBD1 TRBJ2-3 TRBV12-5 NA TGTGCTAGTGGTTTTAGTGGCGACAGGGTTAGTCAGTATTTT CASGFSGDRVSQYF
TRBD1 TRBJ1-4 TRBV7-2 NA TGTGCCAGCAGCTTAGCCGGCAGGGGGAATGAAAAACTGTTTTTT CASSLAGRGNEKLFF
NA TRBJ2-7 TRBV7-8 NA TGTGCCAGCAGCTTAGACAGAATCGACGAGCAGTACTTC CASSLDRIDEQYF
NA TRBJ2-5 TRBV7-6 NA TGTGCCAGCAGCTTGAGCCGAGTTTCCCAGTACTTC CASSLSRVSQYF
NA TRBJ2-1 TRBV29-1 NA TGCAGCGTCCGCTCTACTAGTATCAATGAGCAGTTCTTC CSVRSTSINEQFF
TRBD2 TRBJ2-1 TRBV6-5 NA TGTGCCAGCAGTCACGGGAGGACGCCGTACAATGAGCAGTTCTTC CASSHGRTPYNEQFF
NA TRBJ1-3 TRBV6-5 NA TGTGCCAGCAGTTACTCGGCGGGAGGAAACACCATATATTTT CASSYSAGGNTIYF
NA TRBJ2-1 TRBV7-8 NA TGTGCCAGCAGCGGGCTAGCGCAGAGTTACAATGAGCAGTTCTTC CASSGLAQSYNEQFF
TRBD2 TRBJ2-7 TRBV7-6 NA TGTGCCAGCAGCTTATATGTGGGAGGGCCCTACGAGCAGTACTTC CASSLYVGGPYEQYF
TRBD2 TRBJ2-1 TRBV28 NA TGTGCCAGCAGTTTAGATCTAGCGGGAGTCAATGAGCAGTTCTTC CASSLDLAGVNEQFF
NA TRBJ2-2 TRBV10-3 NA TGTGCCATCAAGGTGGGTGAGACTACGAACACCGGGGAGCTGTTTTTT CAIKVGETTNTGELFF
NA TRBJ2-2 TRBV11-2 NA TGTGCCAGCAGCTCGTACGGGACCCTGTTCAGGGAGCTGTTTTTT CASSSYGTLFRELFF
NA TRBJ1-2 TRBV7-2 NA TGTGCCAGCAGCTTAGCAGGGTTGGGCGGCTATGGCTACACCTTC CASSLAGLGGYGYTF
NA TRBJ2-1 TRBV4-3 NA TGCGCCAGCCGAAGGTACGGGACGTCGGGTGAGCAGTTCTTC CASRRYGTSGEQFF
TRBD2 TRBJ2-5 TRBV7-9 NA TGTGCCAGCAGCTTAGGGGGACTAGCGGGAATCCAAGAGACCCAGTACTTC CASSLGGLAGIQETQYF
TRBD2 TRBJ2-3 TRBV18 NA TGTGCCAGCTCACCATTGGATGGTAGCGGGAGTAATACGCAGTATTTT CASSPLDGSGSNTQYF
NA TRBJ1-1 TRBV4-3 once TGCGCCAGCAGCCAAGACCGATGGGGGGAGGACACTGAAGCTTTCTTT CASSQDRWGEDTEAFF
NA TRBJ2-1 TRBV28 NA TGTGCCAGCAGTGGATATTGGTTGGGAAACTCCTACAATGAGCAGTTCTTC CASSGYWLGNSYNEQFF
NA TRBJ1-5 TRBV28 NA TGTGCCAGCAGTTTCGAGGGGAATCAGCCCCAGCATTTT CASSFEGNQPQHF
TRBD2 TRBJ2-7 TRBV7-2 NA TGTGCCAGCAGCTCATGGACTAGCGGCAGGTTCTCCTACGAGCAGTACTTC CASSSWTSGRFSYEQYF
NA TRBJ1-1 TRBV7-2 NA TGTGCCAGCAGCTTAGTTTCCTCGGGGATCGACACTGAAGCTTTCTTT CASSLVSSGIDTEAFF
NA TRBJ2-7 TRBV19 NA TGTGCCAGTGCCCCTCTTGGGTCCGTGTACGAGCAGTACTTC CASAPLGSVYEQYF
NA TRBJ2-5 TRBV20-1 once TGCAGTGCTAGGGGGGGAGGGACCCAGTACTTC CSARGGGTQYF
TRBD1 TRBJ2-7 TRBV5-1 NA TGCGCCAGCAGCCTGGTGGTAAGGGACAGGGGGCCGAAGCAGTACTTC CASSLVVRDRGPKQYF
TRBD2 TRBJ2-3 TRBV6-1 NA TGTGCCACTCATCTCGGCGGGAGTAAAGATACGCAGTATTTT CATHLGGSKDTQYF
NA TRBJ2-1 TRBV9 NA TGTGCCAGCAGCGTGGAGGCAGCGGGTGACTACAATGAGCAGTTCTTC CASSVEAAGDYNEQFF
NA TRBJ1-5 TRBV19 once TGTGCCAGTAGTATCACCCGGGGGCGCGCCATAGTAGGCAATCAGCCCCAGCATTTT CASSITRGRAIVGNQPQHF
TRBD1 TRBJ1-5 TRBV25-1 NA TGTGCCAGCAGTGACGGGACAGGCATCAATCAGCCCCAGCATTTT CASSDGTGINQPQHF
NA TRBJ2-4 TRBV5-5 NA TGTGCCAGCAGCTTCAGTGTTGAGATAGCCAAAAACATTCAGTACTTC CASSFSVEIAKNIQYF
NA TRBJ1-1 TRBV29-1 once TGCAGCGTTGTTAGACCGCTAAACACTGAAGCTTTCTTT CSVVRPLNTEAFF
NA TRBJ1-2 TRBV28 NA TGTGCCAGTCGATTCGGCGACGGGGGTAATGGTCGGGGCTACACCTTC CASRFGDGGNGRGYTF
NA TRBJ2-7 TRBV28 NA TGTGCCAGCAGTTTGAAGGGGCTAACCTACGAGCAGTACTTC CASSLKGLTYEQYF
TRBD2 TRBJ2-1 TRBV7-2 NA TGTGCCAGCAGCTTAGTTAGGCTAGCGGAAAAGCAGTTCTTC CASSLVRLAEKQFF
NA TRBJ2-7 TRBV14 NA TGTGCCAGCAGCCAAGATCTGGGGACGCGTTTCTACGAGCAGTACTTC CASSQDLGTRFYEQYF
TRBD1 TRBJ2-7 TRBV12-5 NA TGTGCTAGTGGTCCAGGGGGCCGGAACGAGCAGTACTTC CASGPGGRNEQYF
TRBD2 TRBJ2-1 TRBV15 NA TGTGCCACCAGAGGGACTAGCGGGAGAGTTAATGAGCAGTTCTTC CATRGTSGRVNEQFF
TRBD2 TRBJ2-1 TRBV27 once TGTGCCAGCAGTCCTATCATTCTAGCGGAGATTTACAATGAGCAGTTCTTC CASSPIILAEIYNEQFF
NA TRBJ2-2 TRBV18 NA TGTGCCAGCTCACCAGTTCCGAACACCGGGGAGCTGTTTTTT CASSPVPNTGELFF
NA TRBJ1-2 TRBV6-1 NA TGTGCCAGCAGTGAAGGTAGACAGGACGGCTATGGCTACACCTTC CASSEGRQDGYGYTF
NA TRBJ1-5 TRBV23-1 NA TGCGCCAGCAAAGGGTGTCAGCCCCAGCATTTT CASKGCQPQHF
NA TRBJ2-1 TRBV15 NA TGTGCCACCAGCGTGATGGGAGGATCACACTACAATGAGCAGTTCTTC CATSVMGGSHYNEQFF
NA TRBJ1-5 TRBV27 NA TGTGCCAGCAGCCGATTGCCGACAGACTCGTATAGCAATCAGCCCCAGCATTTT CASSRLPTDSYSNQPQHF
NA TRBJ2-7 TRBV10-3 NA TGTGCCATCAGTTTCTCGACAGGTGGGTCCTACGAGCAGTACTTC CAISFSTGGSYEQYF